This entry lists 14 T cell receptor beta chains sequenced from one sample in a study of T-cell memory formation after mild COVID-19. From the 5' RACE reads, TCRdb called clonotypes with MiXCR, one entry per CDR3 protein. The repertoire has hundreds of thousands of distinct CDR3 sequences, 25% to 30% of them found once; the top ten carry roughly 14%. The specimen was PBMCs or a T cell subset sorted from them (not recorded which). Receptors originate from an adult woman who had mild COVID-19 (a few samples of this study predate the infection). Cell type and time point are not known.

The CDR3 here is CASSARDRSLPYEQYF. The CDR3 coding sequence is TGTGCCAGCAGCGCCCGAGACAGGAGCTTACCCTACGAGCAGTACTTC. The chain is built from TRBV9 and TRBJ2-7, with TRBD1 as a possible D gene (6 bases). The CDR3 totals 16 residues. Germline V lookup: CDR1 SGDLS, CDR2 YYNGEE. Trimming took off 3 bases at V and 2 bases at J, with 18 bases between the two ends.

The gene calls are TRBV6-5 and TRBJ2-2; D tentatively reads TRBD1 or TRBD2 (5 bases each). Germline assignment: CDR1 MNHEY and CDR2 SVGAGI. The CDR3 is 14 residues long. Deletions cut 2 bases from V and 6 bases from J, with 10 bases between. CDR3 amino acids: CASSYTQGAGELFF. The CDR3 coding sequence is TGTGCCAGCAGTTACACGCAGGGAGCCGGGGAGCTGTTTTTT.

The chain employs TRBV3-1 and TRBJ1-2; TRBD1 matches at 9 bases. V gave up 0 bases and J gave up 4 bases; unmatched junction bases: 3. Germline CDR1 reads LGHDT; CDR2 reads YNNKEL (reference sequence). CDR3 length: 15 amino acids. CDR3 DNA: TGTGCCAGCAGCCAAGAGATGACAGGGGGCTATGGCTACACCTTC. The encoded protein is CASSQEMTGGYGYTF.

There are a few counts of this clonotype. V usage is TRBV4-3 and J usage is TRBJ1-3; the D gene is possibly TRBD1 (5 bases). Trimming stripped 0 bases from V and 4 bases from J, with 10 bases between. The CDR3 runs to 15 residues. Germline V CDR1 and CDR2: LGHNA, YSLEER. The chain's CDR3 is CASSQDRESGNTIYF. The DNA for the CDR3 is TGCGCCAGCAGCCAAGACAGGGAATCCGGAAACACCATATATTTT.

This rearrangement joins TRBV30 to TRBJ1-1, with TRBD1 matching 9 bases. The CDR3 spans 14 residues. The ends lost 4 bases at V and 11 bases at J; junction bases unmatched: 14. Germline loops: CDR1 GTSNPN, CDR2 SVGIG (reference sequence). The CDR3: CAWTPPGQGSKAFF. The CDR3 DNA sequence: TGTGCCTGGACCCCCCCGGGACAGGGATCTAAGGCTTTCTTT.

The chain joins TRBV2 to TRBJ1-1; D unresolved. The V end was cut by 0 bases, the J end by 4 bases, with 9 bases between. The CDR3 covers 14 residues. Looked up from germline, CDR1 is SNHLY and CDR2 is FYNNEI. CDR3 nucleotide sequence: TGTGCCAGCAGTGAAGCGCGGGGTACCACTGAAGCTTTCTTT. Its translation is CASSEARGTTEAFF. The full variable domain, with the rest looked up from reference TRBV2 and TRBJ1-1, is EPEVTQTPSHQVTQMGQEVILRCVPISNHLYFYWYRQILGQKVEFLVSFYNNEISEKSEIFDDQFSVERPDGSNFTLKIRSTKLEDSAMYFCASSEARGTTEAFFGQGTRLTVV.

The chain has TRBV2 and TRBJ2-3; 11 bases align to TRBD2. CDR1 is SNHLY and CDR2 is FYNNEI in the germline V gene. The CDR3 loop spans 16 amino acids. Unmatched junction bases numbered 10, after V lost 7 bases and J lost 4 bases. This CDR3 is CASKLILAGEADTQYF. The DNA of the CDR3 is TGTGCCAGCAAGCTGATACTAGCGGGGGAGGCAGATACGCAGTATTTT.

The sample holds a few counts of this clonotype. J is TRBJ2-3 and V is TRBV7-8; TRBD1 aligns across 7 bases. CDR3 length: 14 residues. V was pared by 1 base and J by 7 bases, with 5 bases of the junction left unmatched. The germline gives CDR1 SGHVS, CDR2 FQNEAQ. In DNA, the CDR3 is TGTGCCAGCAGCTTAGGTTCGACAGGGAATACGCAGTATTTT. Encoded protein: CASSLGSTGNTQYF.

V and J are TRBV5-6 and TRBJ1-1; 7 nucleotides match TRBD1. In germline, CDR1 is SGHDT, CDR2 YYEEEE. The V gene end was trimmed by 4 bases and the J gene end by 2 bases; junction bases not matched to a gene: 11. The CDR3 extends over 16 amino acids. CDR3 sequence reads: CASSLPRQGVNTEAFF. DNA of the CDR3: TGTGCCAGCAGCCTCCCAAGACAGGGAGTAAACACTGAAGCTTTCTTT.

The chain combines TRBV7-3 with TRBJ2-5, with TRBD2 matching over 10 bases. The CDR3 is 14 amino acids. Germline loops: CDR1 SGHTA, CDR2 FQGTGA. With 2 bases clipped from V and 5 bases from J, the junction kept 2 bases outside the gene matches. The CDR3 DNA reads TGTGCCAGCAGCTTATCGGGACTAGCGGAGACCCAGTACTTC. This gives the protein CASSLSGLAETQYF.

The chain joins TRBV4-1 to TRBJ1-2; the D is unclear. The CDR3 has 15 amino acids. V was cut by 0 bases and J by 4 bases, with 12 bases left in between. CDR1 MGHRA and CDR2 YSYEKL come from the germline V gene. The CDR3 nucleotides read TGCGCCAGCAGCCAAGAGCGGCAGTCCTTCTATGGCTACACCTTC. This sequence encodes CASSQERQSFYGYTF.

The V gene is TRBV5-1, the J gene TRBJ1-4; 9 bases fit TRBD1. With V trimmed by 4 bases and J by 5 bases, 12 bases remained unmatched. The CDR3 spans 17 residues. CDR1 and CDR2 (germline): SGHRS, YFSETQ. The CDR3, as DNA: TGCGCCAGCAGCCCGACCGGGACAGGGCCCATGAATGAAAAACTGTTTTTT. Amino acids: CASSPTGTGPMNEKLFF.

This clonotype came up a few times. The chain has TRBV20-1 and TRBJ2-6, with D unclear. The CDR3 length is 14 residues. Looked up from germline, CDR1 is DFQATT and CDR2 is SNEGSKA (reference sequence). The germline V and J ends were trimmed by 3 bases and 2 bases, with 8 bases remaining between them. The CDR3 DNA is TGCAGTGCTAGTTATCCTGCTGGGGCCAACGTCCTGACTTTC. As protein: CSASYPAGANVLTF.

In the case of this clonotype: Mismatch with germline at one junction end may stem from a read error. The rearrangement joins TRBV20-1 to TRBJ1-1; unclear D gene. In germline, CDR1 is DFQATT, CDR2 SNEGSKA (reference sequence). The CDR3 length is 8 residues. Here the CDR3 DNA reads TGCAGTGCTAGAGGCTCACCTTTT. This translates into CSARGSPF.